The clone carrying this TCR beta chain was picked up many times. This specimen comes from a study of T cells in Graves' hyperthyroidism and ophthalmopathy. In the study overall: Before treatment of any kind, peripheral blood was taken at initial diagnosis.

The CDR3 contains 12 residues. In germline, CDR1 is KGHSH, CDR2 LQKENI. V was cut by 8 bases and J by 3 bases, with 10 bases left in between. Isolation of PBMCs was performed on 9.5 to 10 ml fresh peripheral blood. Amplification of TCR beta CDR3 regions was performed using RNA transcripts as template. The HTBI primer set was used in a first-round RT-PCR of the TCR CDR3. MiXCR was run by TCRdb on the multiplex PCR reads, yielding one entry per CDR3 protein. The sample records fewer than 350,000 distinct CDR3 sequences, around 20% being singletons. The chain has TRBV18 and TRBJ1-2; D gene unclear. The clonotype comes from a woman in her forties or fifties with Graves' hyperthyroidism. The specimen sequenced was blood. The CDR3 loop is CASSPGDYGYTF. The CDR3 DNA reads TGTGCCAGCAGCCCGGGTGACTATGGCTACACCTTC.